This entry concerns a single T cell receptor (beta chain). This receptor's antigen is unknown. The sample holds no much larger clone one base away, and base qualities are not on file. The germline V gene supplies CDR1 SQVTM and CDR2 ANQGSEA. Trimming takes 4 bases off V and 4 bases off J; junction bases not matched to a gene: 14. The CDR3 runs 16 amino acids, cysteine and phenylalanine included. Of all the DNA, just the CDR3 is kept, 48 bases in frame from base 1. Moderately to severely active disease, a Clinical Activity Score of at least 3, a NOSPECS grade of at least 4, and a duration under 3 months were present in ophthalmopathy patients. Any patient with an uncontrolled infection, another autoimmune disease, pregnancy or lactation was excluded. Diagnoses relied on clinical symptoms, serum thyroxine and TRAb, thyroid ultrasound and orbital computed tomography. PBMCs were separated from around 9.1 ml of fresh peripheral blood using Ficoll-Paque density gradient centrifugation. Total RNA was extracted with Trizol reagent, and quality was checked on an Agilent 2100 Bioanalyzer.

Amplification of TCR beta CDR3 regions was carried out from RNA transcripts. A first-round RT-PCR of the TCR CDR3 used the HTBI primer set with the Qiagen OneStep RT-PCR kit. Libraries were constructed in a second round of multiplex PCR, after which size selection and purification were performed. Sequencing of the libraries was done on an Illumina HiSeq2000 using paired-end 100 bp reads. As for the authors' bioinformatics: SOAPnuke was used to process the raw data, with reads discarded if the reads contained adapters or uncalled bases, had a mean Phred below 15, or lacked an exact constant-primer or identifier match. COPE v1.2.5 was used to merge the high-quality paired reads, and each unique nucleotide sequence was defined as a clonotype. MiTCR v1.1 was used to align the clonotypes against IMGT TRBV, TRBD and TRBJ reference segments. The analysis included only V-J combinations with a frequency above 0.0001, which together covered 99% to 99.2% of the repertoires. The TCS score was defined as F50 (clonal expansion) divided by E x V (chaos), with BLOSUM62-based TCRdist calculated between CDR3 peptides within each V-J. Welch's t-statistics and random forest reduced around 550 V-J features to 13, which were used in a naive Bayes classifier (R e1071). TCRdb reworked the public reads: Q25 trimming with fastp, MiXCR clone assembly, productive beta chains retained. Rows are combined by CDR3 protein, so each entry shows the most common genes and DNA. TCRdb, not the authors, supplied the V and J calls. The sample table lists about 600,000 distinct CDR3 sequences, 14% of them with a count of one. Jointly, the top ten make up approximately 13% of the sample.

This specimen belongs to a study of T cells in Graves' hyperthyroidism and ophthalmopathy (dated by TCRdb to about 2019). In terms of the full investigation: Peripheral blood samples were taken at the time of initial diagnosis, prior to any treatment. TCR V-J signatures able to tell the groups apart were searched for in a discovery cohort of some 100 patients, of whom roughly 42 had Graves' ophthalmopathy and 55 to 60 had stable Graves' hyperthyroidism. Prospective prediction of ophthalmopathy was tested in an independent validation cohort consisting of roughly 20 hyperthyroidism patients and 17 patients who later progressed to ophthalmopathy. The roughly 90 discovery patients were divided at random into training and test sets in a 7:3 ratio. Thyroid tissue and blood T-cell repertoires from more than five Graves' hyperthyroidism patients were also compared in the study. Following sampling, methimazole starting at 30 mg daily was given to hyperthyroidism patients, and high-dose intravenous methylprednisolone was given to ophthalmopathy patients. The paper reports TCR Vbeta CDR3 sequencing of about 140 peripheral blood samples: approximately 43 ophthalmopathy, 75 to 80 hyperthyroidism and 17 progressor patients.

Summary of the overall study and its limitations: Most expanded thyroid clonotypes (frequency above 0.001) were also detected in blood, suggesting blood repertoires may reflect thyroid immune responses. In cross-validation, a model built on a 13 V-J signature told ophthalmopathy apart from stable hyperthyroidism with approximately 90% sensitivity and roughly 81% specificity, and in testing the same model reached 80%/75%. No statistical method was used to fix the sample size in advance, and group allocation was not hidden from the investigators. In validation, progression to ophthalmopathy was predicted by the model with 70% to 71% sensitivity and about 72% specificity, a median of roughly 6 months before onset.

The TCR was taken from a woman in her fifties or sixties with Graves' ophthalmopathy. The chain is assembled from TRBV29-1 and TRBJ2-7, with 9 middle bases fitting TRBD1. What was sequenced was blood. CDR3 protein: CSVGRGLRDRAYEQYF. The DNA reads as follows: TGCAGCGTTGGAAGGGGTCTCCGGGACAGGGCATACGAGCAGTACTTC.